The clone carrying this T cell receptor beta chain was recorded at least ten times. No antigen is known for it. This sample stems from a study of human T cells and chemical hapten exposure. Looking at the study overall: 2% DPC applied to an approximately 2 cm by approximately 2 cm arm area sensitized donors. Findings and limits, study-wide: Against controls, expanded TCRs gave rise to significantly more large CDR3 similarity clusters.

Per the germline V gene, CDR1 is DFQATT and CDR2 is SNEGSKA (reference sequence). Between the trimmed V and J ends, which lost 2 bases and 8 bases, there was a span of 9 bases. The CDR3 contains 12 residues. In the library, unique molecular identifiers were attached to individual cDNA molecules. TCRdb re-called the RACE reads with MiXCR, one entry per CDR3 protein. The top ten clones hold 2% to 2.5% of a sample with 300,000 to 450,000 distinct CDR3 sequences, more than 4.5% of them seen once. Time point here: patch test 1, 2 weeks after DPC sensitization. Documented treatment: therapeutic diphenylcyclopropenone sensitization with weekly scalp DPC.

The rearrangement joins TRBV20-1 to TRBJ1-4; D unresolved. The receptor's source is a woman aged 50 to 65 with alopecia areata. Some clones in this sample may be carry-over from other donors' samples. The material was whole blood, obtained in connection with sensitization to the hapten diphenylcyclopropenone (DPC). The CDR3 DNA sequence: TGCAGTGCTAGAAATGGGTGGGAAAAACTGTTTTTT. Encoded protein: CSARNGWEKLFF.